The source of this T cell receptor (beta chain) is a study of cytomegalovirus exposure and HLA in healthy donors. The CDR3 extends over 16 amino acids. J lost 2 bases, V lost 5 bases, and 9 bases had no gene match. Germline assignment: CDR1 SGHVS and CDR2 FNYEAQ. The PCR employed 60 Vbeta primers together with 13 Jbeta primers. TCRdb keeps only in-frame clones here, not all; method: immunoSEQ multiplex PCR. The sample carries 80,000 to 100,000 clones, 81% recorded once. Turning to this clone: Its antigen remains unknown. The identical CDR3 is also encoded by other nucleotide sequences in the sample.

The study's findings and limits: Previous analysis showed most TCR beta V segments were productive about 90% or about 30% of the time.

The TCR was taken from a man between 35 and 55 years old in good health and CMV-seronegative. Sequencing was carried out using PBMCs. The chain recombines TRBV7-6 with TRBJ2-3, with 8 bases fitting TRBD1. As DNA, the CDR3 is TGTGCCAGCAGCATCTCCGGACAGGGCTTCACAGATACGCAGTATTTT. Amino acids: CASSISGQGFTDTQYF.